The rows below give T cell receptor beta chains drawn from one sample of a study of long-term antiretroviral therapy in people with HIV. Profiling relied on immunoSEQ multiplex PCR, and the TCRdb table lists in-frame clones only, not all of them. The sample holds tens of thousands of clones, 85% seen once. This specimen consisted of unsorted PBMCs, obtained 2.3 years after starting antiretroviral therapy. The receptors derive from a man between 35 and 55 years old with HIV. CDR3s include the opening cysteine and the closing phenylalanine or tryptophan. A D gene is named only where the DNA matches it firmly. Where a row states a size, it is once, few, many or the class of an expanded clone; other rows omit it.

v_gene	abundance	d_gene	j_gene	CDR3nt	CDR3aa
TRBV13	-	TRBD2	TRBJ2-3	TGTGCCAGCAGCACCCGACTAGCGGGGGCCACAGATACGCAGTATTTT	CASSTRLAGATDTQYF
TRBV27	few	TRBD1	TRBJ2-7	TGTGCCAGCAGTTTATGGGGGACAGCGAACGAGCAGTACTTC	CASSLWGTANEQYF
TRBV2	-	TRBD2	TRBJ2-5	TGTGCCAGCAGCGGGACTAGCGGAGGGGGGGAGACCCAGTACTTC	CASSGTSGGGETQYF
TRBV7-9	once	TRBD1	TRBJ2-1	TGTGCCAGCAGCTTAAGGGACAGGCCCGGCAATGAGCAGTTCTTC	CASSLRDRPGNEQFF
TRBV12-5	-	-	TRBJ2-3	TGTGCTAGTGGTTTGACCACGGGAGATACGCAGTATTTT	CASGLTTGDTQYF
TRBV5-5	-	TRBD1	TRBJ2-7	TGTGCCAGCAGCCAAGCCGGGACAGGGATTTACGAGCAGTACTTC	CASSQAGTGIYEQYF
TRBV28	-	-	TRBJ1-3	TGTGCCAGCAGTACCCCCAGGGTCGGCTCTGGAAACACCATATATTTT	CASSTPRVGSGNTIYF
TRBV7-6	-	TRBD1	TRBJ1-4	TGTGCCAGCAGCTTAGGAGCCAGGGGGACTAATGAAAAACTGTTTTTT	CASSLGARGTNEKLFF
TRBV2	-	TRBD2	TRBJ2-1	TGTGCCAGCACAACCGGGACTAGATCGAATGAGCAGTTCTTC	CASTTGTRSNEQFF
TRBV19	-	-	TRBJ2-2	TGTGCCAGTAGTATACAGGTTTGGATGGGCACCGGGGAGCTGTTTTTT	CASSIQVWMGTGELFF
TRBV4-2	few	TRBD1	TRBJ1-2	TGTGCCAGCAGCCAGCCGGGACAGGGGAACGGCTACACCTTC	CASSQPGQGNGYTF
TRBV10-3	-	-	TRBJ2-7	TGTGCCATCAGTTCTCGGGTTGACTACGAGCAGTACTTC	CAISSRVDYEQYF
TRBV2	-	-	TRBJ2-1	TGTGCCATAAGGGGGTTGGACTGGAACAATGAGCAGTTCTTC	CAIRGLDWNNEQFF
TRBV5-6	-	-	TRBJ2-2	TGTGCCAGCAGCGTAACTAACACCGGGGAGCTGTTTTTT	CASSVTNTGELFF
TRBV12-5	-	-	TRBJ1-3	TGTGCTAGTGGGACCCCAGTAGGAACGACGGGAAACACCATATATTTT	CASGTPVGTTGNTIYF
TRBV9	few	-	TRBJ1-2	TGTGCCAGCAGCGCAGGCCCCTCTGACTATGGCTACACCTTC	CASSAGPSDYGYTF
TRBV4-1	-	-	TRBJ2-7	TGCGCCAGCAGCCAAGAGCCAGGGGCTGCCTACGAGCAGTACTTC	CASSQEPGAAYEQYF
TRBV5-1	-	-	TRBJ2-5	TGCGCCAGCAGCTTGGGTGCAGGGACGGACCAAGAGACCCAGTACTTC	CASSLGAGTDQETQYF
TRBV19	-	-	TRBJ2-2	TGTGCCAGTAGGGTGGGCCGAAACACCGGGGAGCTGTTTTTT	CASRVGRNTGELFF
TRBV4-2	once	TRBD1	TRBJ1-4	TGTGCCAGCAGCCTTGGGACAGGGCAGGAAAAACTGTTTTTT	CASSLGTGQEKLFF
TRBV5-6	medium-sized	-	TRBJ1-1	TGTGCCAGCAGCTTGGGGGACGGGAACACTGAAGCTTTCTTT	CASSLGDGNTEAFF
TRBV7-6	-	TRBD2	TRBJ2-1	TGTGCCAGCAGCCGAAGCGGGGGGACTTACAATGAGCAGTTCTTC	CASSRSGGTYNEQFF
TRBV29-1	-	TRBD1	TRBJ2-3	TGCAGCGTTGAGGGGGCAGGGGGTAATCCCACAGATACGCAGTATTTT	CSVEGAGGNPTDTQYF
TRBV5-1	-	TRBD2	TRBJ2-2	TGCGCCAGCAGTCCCCCAAGTCGGGGGGACACCGGGGAGCTGTTTTTT	CASSPPSRGDTGELFF
TRBV27	-	TRBD1	TRBJ1-1	TGTGCCAGCAGGACAGGGTTGAACACTGAAGCTTTCTTT	CASRTGLNTEAFF
TRBV14	few	TRBD1	TRBJ2-7	TGTGCCAGCAGAGGGACAGGGGATTACGAGCAGTACTTC	CASRGTGDYEQYF